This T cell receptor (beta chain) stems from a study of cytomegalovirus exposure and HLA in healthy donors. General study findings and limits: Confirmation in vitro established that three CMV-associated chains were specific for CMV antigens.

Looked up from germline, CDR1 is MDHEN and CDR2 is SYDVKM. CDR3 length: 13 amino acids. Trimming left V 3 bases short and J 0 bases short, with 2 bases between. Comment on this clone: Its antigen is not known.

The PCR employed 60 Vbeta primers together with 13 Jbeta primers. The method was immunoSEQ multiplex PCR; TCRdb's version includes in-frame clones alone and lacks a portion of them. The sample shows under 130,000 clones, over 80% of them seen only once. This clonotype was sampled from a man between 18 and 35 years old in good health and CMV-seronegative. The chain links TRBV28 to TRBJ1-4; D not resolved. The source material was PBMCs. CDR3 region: CASSFTTNEKLFF. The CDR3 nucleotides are TGTGCCAGCAGTTTCACAACTAATGAAAAACTGTTTTTT.